A selection of T cell receptor beta chains follows, all from one sample in a study of identical twins. A single record per CDR3 protein comes from TCRdb applying MiXCR to the 5' RACE reads. The table has hundreds of thousands of distinct CDR3 sequences, around 6.6% seen once. A further study also used this sample, focusing on yellow fever vaccine responses in identical twins.

The sample was memory (CD45RO+) T cells sorted from blood. The receptor source for this set is a woman under 30 in good health. CDR3s leave out the opening cysteine and the closing phenylalanine or tryptophan.

v_gene: TRBV20-1
j_gene: TRBJ2-5
CDR3aa: SASPSLQGLRETQY

v_gene: TRBV6-6
j_gene: TRBJ2-2
CDR3aa: ASSTGGGTGELF

v_gene: TRBV27
j_gene: TRBJ2-3
CDR3aa: ASSRGGFGVTDTQY

v_gene: TRBV28
j_gene: TRBJ1-2
CDR3aa: ASSRTRQGGYGYT

v_gene: TRBV28
j_gene: TRBJ1-6
CDR3aa: ATQPGQGNNSPLH

v_gene: TRBV11-2
j_gene: TRBJ2-5
CDR3aa: ASSPSRGRPGQSGETQY

v_gene: TRBV20-1
j_gene: TRBJ2-2
CDR3aa: SARGTSGVTGELF

v_gene: TRBV7-6
j_gene: TRBJ2-1
CDR3aa: ASSLGHAANEQF

v_gene: TRBV6-1
j_gene: TRBJ2-3
CDR3aa: ASSKIEKGTQY

v_gene: TRBV27
j_gene: TRBJ2-1
CDR3aa: ASSFRGLVEAETLNQYNEQF

v_gene: TRBV7-9
j_gene: TRBJ1-6
CDR3aa: ASSLALGVNSPLH

v_gene: TRBV20-1
j_gene: TRBJ2-1
CDR3aa: SASPDNEQF

v_gene: TRBV20-1
j_gene: TRBJ1-1
CDR3aa: SARELASWVNTEAF

v_gene: TRBV9
j_gene: TRBJ2-3
CDR3aa: ASSVRTGESADTQY

v_gene: TRBV6-5
j_gene: TRBJ2-1
CDR3aa: ASSSLVSGGSEQF

v_gene: TRBV28
j_gene: TRBJ2-7
CDR3aa: ATTGRLYEQY

v_gene: TRBV14
j_gene: TRBJ2-2
CDR3aa: ASSQGASGRTGELF

v_gene: TRBV20-1
j_gene: TRBJ2-1
CDR3aa: SARDQRTGVNEQF

v_gene: TRBV12-3/TRBV12-4
j_gene: TRBJ2-7
CDR3aa: ASSLGSGYEQY

v_gene: TRBV12-3/TRBV12-4
j_gene: TRBJ1-5
CDR3aa: ASSLTGNQPQH

v_gene: TRBV9
j_gene: TRBJ2-7
CDR3aa: ASSVGRGLDYEQY

v_gene: TRBV5-5
j_gene: TRBJ2-3
CDR3aa: ASSLALLAVGTDTQY

v_gene: TRBV24-1
j_gene: TRBJ2-6
CDR3aa: ATSDLRGDGANVLT

v_gene: TRBV7-9
j_gene: TRBJ1-4
CDR3aa: ASSLRTAEKLF

v_gene: TRBV12-3/TRBV12-4
j_gene: TRBJ1-4
CDR3aa: ASSFVGGWGNEKLF

v_gene: TRBV7-9
j_gene: TRBJ2-7
CDR3aa: ASSDTISYEQY

v_gene: TRBV6-5
j_gene: TRBJ1-4
CDR3aa: ASSYLGGFKLF

v_gene: TRBV5-1
j_gene: TRBJ2-2
CDR3aa: ASSRGGGDTGELF

v_gene: TRBV20-1
j_gene: TRBJ2-2
CDR3aa: SATPGGLSNTGELF

v_gene: TRBV6-1
j_gene: TRBJ2-3
CDR3aa: ASSLLKRGGTDTQY

v_gene: TRBV6-6
j_gene: TRBJ2-5
CDR3aa: ASSRQETQY

v_gene: TRBV5-8
j_gene: TRBJ1-1
CDR3aa: ASSWPGSEAF

v_gene: TRBV12-3/TRBV12-4
j_gene: TRBJ2-1
CDR3aa: ASSLTGVYEQF

v_gene: TRBV3-1
j_gene: TRBJ2-4
CDR3aa: ASSPGLAAQNIQY

v_gene: TRBV25-1
j_gene: TRBJ2-1
CDR3aa: ASSDNNPIHPGLVSYNEQF

v_gene: TRBV20-1
j_gene: TRBJ2-7
CDR3aa: SARVTPPGEQY

v_gene: TRBV5-1
j_gene: TRBJ2-7
CDR3aa: ASSKDRNSYEQY

v_gene: TRBV5-1
j_gene: TRBJ2-1
CDR3aa: ASSRPGDEQF

v_gene: TRBV6-2/TRBV6-3
j_gene: TRBJ1-5
CDR3aa: ASSRQNNQPQH

v_gene: TRBV28
j_gene: TRBJ2-5
CDR3aa: ASSLPRGGAQY

v_gene: TRBV5-1
j_gene: TRBJ2-1
CDR3aa: ASSLPGTTYNEQF

v_gene: TRBV11-2
j_gene: TRBJ2-7
CDR3aa: ASSLDSGGTAYEQY

v_gene: TRBV20-1
j_gene: TRBJ2-3
CDR3aa: SARPTAAGPADTQY

v_gene: TRBV7-9
j_gene: TRBJ1-2
CDR3aa: ASSFGPSPTGGYT

v_gene: TRBV20-1
j_gene: TRBJ2-7
CDR3aa: SARLRVDEQY

v_gene: TRBV10-3
j_gene: TRBJ1-2
CDR3aa: AISEPGQGAQNYGYT

v_gene: TRBV7-9
j_gene: TRBJ1-2
CDR3aa: ASSLWGTALGYGYT

v_gene: TRBV3-1
j_gene: TRBJ2-3
CDR3aa: ASSLSVGATDTQY